Listed below are T cell receptor beta chains from one sample, sequenced in a study of blood T cell repertoires in COVID-19. The method was immunoSEQ multiplex PCR; TCRdb's version includes in-frame clones alone and lacks a portion of them. The table shows about 220,000 clones, with 75% to 90% occurring only once. The sample comprised peripheral blood. The origin of the receptors is a man aged 25-45 years who had recovered from COVID-19. The CDR3 runs from the conserved cysteine through the conserved F or W. A D gene is named only where the DNA matches it firmly. Clone size, where shown, is once, few, many, or a class for clones that have expanded.

clone_size	cdr3_length	j_call	d_call	v_call	cdr3_aa	cdr3_nt
.	16	TRBJ2-5	.	TRBV18	CASSPGATDSGETQYF	TGTGCCAGCTCACCAGGGGCGACGGATTCTGGGGAGACCCAGTACTTC
.	16	TRBJ2-1	TRBD2	TRBV7-2	CASSPPLAGGGNEQFF	TGTGCCAGCAGCCCTCCTCTAGCGGGGGGCGGTAATGAGCAGTTCTTC
.	15	TRBJ2-2	TRBD2	TRBV2	CASSTSGVNTGELFF	TGTGCCAGCAGTACTAGCGGGGTGAACACCGGGGAGCTGTTTTTT
.	15	TRBJ1-6	TRBD1	TRBV6-5	CASSLETGTTSPLHF	TGTGCCAGCAGTCTTGAGACAGGGACGACTTCACCCCTCCACTTT
.	13	TRBJ1-2	.	TRBV30	CAWGQGRGDGYTF	TGTGCCTGGGGGCAGGGACGCGGGGATGGCTACACCTTC
.	16	TRBJ2-5	.	TRBV9	CASSVSAGRIQETQYF	TGTGCCAGCAGCGTAAGTGCGGGACGGATCCAAGAGACCCAGTACTTC
.	16	TRBJ2-5	TRBD2	TRBV18	CASSPPAGGAQETQYF	TGTGCCAGCTCACCACCGGCGGGGGGGGCCCAAGAGACCCAGTACTTC
.	15	TRBJ2-3	TRBD2	TRBV28	CASTSGSGGANTQYF	TGTGCCAGTACCTCCGGCAGCGGGGGGGCCAATACGCAGTATTTT
.	15	TRBJ2-1	.	TRBV11-3	CASSSRTGGGDEQFF	TGTGCCAGCAGCTCGAGGACTGGAGGGGGCGATGAGCAGTTCTTC
.	14	TRBJ2-5	.	TRBV19	CASNLRQGQETQYF	TGTGCCAGTAACCTTCGGCAGGGACAAGAGACCCAGTACTTC
.	11	TRBJ2-1	.	TRBV9	CASSYNNEQFF	TGTGCCAGCAGCTATAACAATGAGCAGTTCTTC
.	11	TRBJ2-3	.	TRBV11-3	CASSSQDTQYF	TGTGCCAGCAGCTCACAAGATACGCAGTATTTT
.	14	TRBJ2-7	.	TRBV27	CASTLAFRVGEQYF	TGTGCCAGCACCCTCGCGTTCCGGGTGGGCGAGCAGTACTTC
.	15	TRBJ2-1	TRBD2	TRBV4-1	CASSQGRGGITEQFF	TGCGCCAGCAGCCAAGGACGGGGGGGCATCACTGAGCAGTTCTTC
.	12	TRBJ1-2	.	TRBV4-1	CASSRRGEGYTF	TGCGCCAGCAGTAGGAGGGGTGAAGGCTACACCTTC
.	15	TRBJ1-1	.	TRBV6-5	CASRFAHRVDTEAFF	TGTGCCAGCAGATTTGCTCACAGGGTGGACACTGAAGCTTTCTTT
few	13	TRBJ2-2	.	TRBV6-1	CASSDKYSGELFF	TGTGCCAGCAGTGATAAATACTCCGGGGAGCTGTTTTTT
.	14	TRBJ1-5	.	TRBV4-3	CASSQQAGNQPQHF	TGCGCCAGCAGCCAGCAAGCCGGTAATCAGCCCCAGCATTTT
.	13	TRBJ1-1	.	TRBV19	CASSIPVTGEAFF	TGTGCCAGTAGTATACCAGTCACAGGTGAAGCTTTCTTT
.	17	TRBJ1-5	.	TRBV28	CASRAVKGEFYRQPQHF	TGTGCCAGCAGGGCGGTGAAGGGAGAGTTTTATCGTCAGCCCCAGCATTTT
once	13	TRBJ2-7	TRBD2	TRBV6-4	CASSVSASGEQYF	TGTGCCAGCAGTGTATCCGCTAGCGGCGAGCAGTACTTC
.	18	TRBJ2-2	TRBD2	TRBV7-8	CASSLARTAGAPRGELFF	TGTGCCAGCAGCTTAGCGCGGACAGCGGGGGCCCCTCGCGGGGAGCTGTTTTTT
.	11	TRBJ2-3	.	TRBV12-3/TRBV12-4	CASSFMDTQYF	TGTGCCAGCAGTTTCATGGATACGCAGTATTTT
.	13	TRBJ1-3	.	TRBV14	CASSQWQGYTIYF	TGTGCCAGCAGCCAATGGCAGGGATACACCATATATTTT
.	14	TRBJ1-2	.	TRBV5-1	CASSFSTSNYGYTF	TGCGCCAGCAGCTTCTCCACTTCTAACTATGGCTACACCTTC
.	13	TRBJ2-5	.	TRBV11-2	CASSLDPLETQYF	TGTGCCAGCAGCTTAGATCCCCTCGAGACCCAGTACTTC
.	14	TRBJ1-1	.	TRBV2	CASSDIRDGTEAFF	TGTGCCAGCAGTGACATCAGGGATGGCACTGAAGCTTTCTTT
.	14	TRBJ1-4	.	TRBV4-3	CASSQVAAGEKLFF	TGCGCCAGCAGCCAAGTTGCGGCAGGGGAAAAACTGTTTTTT
.	15	TRBJ1-1	TRBD1	TRBV5-4	CASSGRDREPTEAFF	TGTGCCAGCAGCGGCCGGGACAGGGAACCCACTGAAGCTTTCTTT
.	14	TRBJ1-2	TRBD1	TRBV29-1	CSVDRGQGYYGYTF	TGCAGCGTTGACCGCGGACAGGGGTACTATGGCTACACCTTC
.	14	TRBJ1-1	.	TRBV6-5	CASSYNRENTEAFF	TGTGCCAGCAGTTACAACAGGGAGAACACTGAAGCTTTCTTT
few	15	TRBJ1-3	.	TRBV5-4	CASSPAWGRGNTIYF	TGTGCCAGCAGCCCGGCCTGGGGGAGGGGAAACACCATATATTTT
.	14	TRBJ1-5	TRBD1	TRBV5-4	CASSSQGAGQPQHF	TGTGCCAGCAGCTCCCAGGGGGCCGGTCAGCCCCAGCATTTT
.	15	TRBJ1-6	.	TRBV30	CAWSVSELGSSPLHF	TGTGCCTGGAGTGTATCGGAATTAGGGAGTTCACCCCTCCACTTT
.	14	TRBJ2-5	TRBD2	TRBV4-3	CASSPGLARETQYF	TGCGCCAGCAGCCCCGGACTAGCCCGGGAGACCCAGTACTTC
.	14	TRBJ1-2	.	TRBV3-1/TRBV3-2	CASSPQKQGPGYTF	TGTGCCAGCAGCCCCCAAAAACAGGGCCCCGGCTACACCTTC
.	16	TRBJ1-3	TRBD1	TRBV18	CASSPGQGSDGNTIYF	TGTGCCAGCTCACCGGGACAGGGTAGTGATGGAAACACCATATATTTT
.	13	TRBJ2-7	.	TRBV29-1	CSVRTAYSYEQYF	TGCAGCGTCCGGACAGCTTACTCCTACGAGCAGTACTTC
.	16	TRBJ2-6	.	TRBV3-1/TRBV3-2	CASSQGGGAGANVLTF	TGTGCCAGCAGCCAAGGAGGCGGGGCTGGGGCCAACGTCCTGACTTTC
.	16	TRBJ2-5	TRBD2	TRBV6-4	CASSDSGLAATETQYF	TGTGCCAGCAGTGACTCGGGACTAGCGGCGACGGAGACCCAGTACTTC
.	12	TRBJ1-1	.	TRBV11-2	CASSKGFTEAFF	TGTGCCAGCAGCAAGGGGTTCACTGAAGCTTTCTTT
.	18	TRBJ2-3	.	TRBV3-1/TRBV3-2	CASSQASPWGGVTDTQYF	TGTGCCAGCAGCCAAGCTTCTCCGTGGGGCGGGGTCACAGATACGCAGTATTTT